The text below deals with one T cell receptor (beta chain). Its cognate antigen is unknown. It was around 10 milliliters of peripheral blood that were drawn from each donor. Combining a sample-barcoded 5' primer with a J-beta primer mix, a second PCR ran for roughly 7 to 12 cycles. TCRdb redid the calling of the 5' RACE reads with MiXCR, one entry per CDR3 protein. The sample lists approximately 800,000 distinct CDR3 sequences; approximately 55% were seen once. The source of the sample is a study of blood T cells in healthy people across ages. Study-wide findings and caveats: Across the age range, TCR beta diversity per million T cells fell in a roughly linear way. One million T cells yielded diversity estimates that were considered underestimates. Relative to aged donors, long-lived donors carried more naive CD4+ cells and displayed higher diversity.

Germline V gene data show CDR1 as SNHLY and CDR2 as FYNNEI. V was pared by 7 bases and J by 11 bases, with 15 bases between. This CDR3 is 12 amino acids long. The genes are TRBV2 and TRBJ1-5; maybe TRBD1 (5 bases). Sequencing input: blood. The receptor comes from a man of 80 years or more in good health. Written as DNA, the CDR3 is TGTGCCAGCAAAATATTACTGGGGGCCCAGCATTTT. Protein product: CASKILLGAQHF.